This TCR beta chain came from a study of memory CD4+ T cells and cytomegalovirus serostatus. Study results and caveats: Of approximately 160 reported CMV TCRbeta sequences, roughly 70 were found in memory CD4+ repertoires.

In its sample, this clone was seen once. Its antigen remains unidentified. The sort gate was single viable CD3+CD4+CD8-CD45RO+ cells for memory CD4+ T cells. The repertoire was sequenced with immunoSEQ multiplex PCR; TCRdb's copy has only in-frame clones and lacks some. The sample holds under 55,000 clones, around 83% seen once. Germline V gene sequence: CDR1 SGHAT, CDR2 FQNNGV. J was trimmed by 2 bases and V by 10 bases; bases with no gene match: 8. CDR3 length: 13 residues. The sequencing sample was made of memory CD4+ T cells from blood. The gene calls are TRBV11-2 and TRBJ2-7, with 7 bases that match TRBD2. This sequence originates from an adult in good health and CMV-seropositive. CDR3 DNA sequence: TGTGCCACTACGGGGGGTGGGACCTACGAGCAGTACTTC. Translation: CATTGGGTYEQYF.